The text below deals with one T cell receptor (beta chain). This record comes from a study of blood T cell repertoires in COVID-19. The wider study: The United States, Italy and Spain provided the acute and convalescent COVID-19 samples.

V lost 4 bases to trimming and J lost 7 bases, with 18 bases between them. The germline CDR1 and CDR2 sequences are WNHNN and SYGVQD (reference sequence). This CDR3 spans 15 amino acids. Profiling relied on immunoSEQ multiplex PCR, and the TCRdb table lists in-frame clones only, not all of them. The sample lists under 350,000 clones; 65% to 90% were seen once. Specimen: peripheral blood. This clonotype was sampled from a human donor in a cohort sampled during active COVID-19. This chain links TRBV10-1 with TRBJ2-3; maybe TRBD1 (7 bases). The CDR3 DNA is TGCGCCAGCAGTGTAACCGGGACAGCGGGTAATACGCAGTATTTT. Its protein is CASSVTGTAGNTQYF.